These 4 T cell receptor beta chains originate from one sample sequenced in a study of T-cell reconstitution after alpha-beta-depleted transplantation in children. Preparing the TCRbeta library involved the use of unique molecular identifiers. TCRdb ran MiXCR on the PCR reads and lists one entry per CDR3 protein. The sample has roughly 240,000 distinct CDR3 sequences, roughly 8% seen once. The source was PBMCs, mostly from graft donor cells, collected 180 days after TCRalphabeta/CD19-depleted stem cell transplant. These receptors all stem from a male patient younger than 18 who had a stem cell transplant for acute lymphoblastic leukemia, so the T cells may come from the graft donor.

This clonotype was observed many times. V usage is TRBV6-5 and J usage is TRBJ2-3; no firm D call. The CDR3 extends over 15 amino acids. CDR1 is MNHEY and CDR2 is SVGAGI in the germline V gene. Trimming cost V 5 bases and J 1 base, with 13 bases left between them. CDR3 DNA: TGTGCCAGCAGTCACCCGGCCCCTGGCACAGATACGCAGTATTTT. Its translation is CASSHPAPGTDTQYF.

The chain employs TRBV28 and TRBJ2-5; 7 nucleotides align to TRBD2. The CDR3 covers 15 residues. The V segment lost 4 bases and the J segment 1 base; nucleotides outside the gene matches: 6. CDR1 is MDHEN, CDR2 SYDVKM, per germline. The CDR3 DNA follows: TGTGCCAGCAGTTCACGGGGGGACCTCCAAGAGACCCAGTACTTC. Translating it yields CASSSRGDLQETQYF. Full variable domain (missing parts from reference TRBV28 and TRBJ2-5): DVKVTQSSRYLVKRTGEKVFLECVQDMDHENMFWYRQDPGLGLRLIYFSYDVKMKEKGDIPEGYSVSREKKERFSLILESASTNQTSMYLCASSSRGDLQETQYFGPGTRLLVL.

In this sample, this clonotype turned up many times. This rearrangement joins TRBV20-1 to TRBJ2-1, with D perhaps matching TRBD1 or TRBD2 (5 bases each). The CDR3 covers 12 residues. CDR1 and CDR2 from the germline V gene are DFQATT and SNEGSKA (reference sequence). Between the trimmed V and J ends, which lost 6 bases and 6 bases, there was a span of 12 bases. CDR3 DNA sequence: TGCAGTGCCATAGAGGGGTCCAATGAGCAGTTCTTC. It specifies CSAIEGSNEQFF.

This clonotype has ten or more counts. V gene TRBV14 combines with J gene TRBJ2-1; 7 bases are a match to TRBD1. J gave up 2 bases and V 1 base, and 2 bases lay outside the gene matches. CDR1 and CDR2 from the germline V gene are SGHDN and FVKESK. The CDR3 extends over 15 amino acids. CDR3 in amino acids: CASSQVTGAYNEQFF. In nucleotides, the CDR3 is TGTGCCAGCAGCCAAGTCACAGGGGCCTACAATGAGCAGTTCTTC.